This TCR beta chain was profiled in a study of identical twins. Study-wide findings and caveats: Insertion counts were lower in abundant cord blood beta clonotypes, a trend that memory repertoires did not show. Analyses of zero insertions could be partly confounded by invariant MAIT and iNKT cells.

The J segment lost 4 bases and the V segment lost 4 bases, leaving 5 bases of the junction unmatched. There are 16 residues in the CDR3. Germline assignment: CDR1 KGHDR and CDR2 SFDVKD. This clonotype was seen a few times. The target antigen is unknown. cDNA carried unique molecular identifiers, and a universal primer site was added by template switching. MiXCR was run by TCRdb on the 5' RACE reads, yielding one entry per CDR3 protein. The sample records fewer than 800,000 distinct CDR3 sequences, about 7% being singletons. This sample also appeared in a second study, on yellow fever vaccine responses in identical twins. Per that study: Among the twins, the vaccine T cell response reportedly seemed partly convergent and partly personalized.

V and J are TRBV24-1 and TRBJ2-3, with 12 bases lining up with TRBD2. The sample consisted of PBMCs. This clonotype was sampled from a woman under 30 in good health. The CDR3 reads CATSDWTSGIADTQYF. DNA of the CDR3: TGTGCCACCAGTGACTGGACTAGCGGGATAGCAGATACGCAGTATTTT.